A selection of T cell receptor beta chains follows, all from one sample in a study of T cells in Graves' hyperthyroidism and ophthalmopathy. One entry per CDR3 protein results from TCRdb running MiXCR on the multiplex PCR reads. The sample shows hundreds of thousands of distinct CDR3 sequences, roughly a sixth of them seen only once. The sequenced sample consisted of blood. These receptors originate from a woman younger than 35 with Graves' hyperthyroidism. CDR3s include the opening cysteine and the closing phenylalanine or tryptophan. Fields, in order: clone size, D gene, V gene, J gene, CDR3 protein, CDR3 DNA. A D gene is named only where the DNA matches it firmly. For some rows the clone size is stated as once, few or many, or as a class when expanded; others skip it.

clone size: few; D gene: -; V gene: TRBV5-4; J gene: TRBJ2-1; CDR3 protein: CASSLPGGKNNEQFF; CDR3 DNA: TGTGCCAGCAGCCTGCCGGGCGGGAAAAACAATGAGCAGTTCTTC
clone size: many; D gene: TRBD1; V gene: TRBV20-1; J gene: TRBJ1-1; CDR3 protein: CSAREGTGGLTEAFF; CDR3 DNA: TGCAGTGCTAGAGAAGGGACAGGGGGCCTCACTGAAGCTTTCTTT
clone size: many; D gene: -; V gene: TRBV6-1; J gene: TRBJ2-7; CDR3 protein: CASSKSLTAINVYEQYF; CDR3 DNA: TGTGCCAGCAGTAAAAGTTTGACGGCTATCAACGTCTACGAGCAGTACTTC
clone size: -; D gene: -; V gene: TRBV29-1; J gene: TRBJ2-6; CDR3 protein: CSVEIGGTGANVLTF; CDR3 DNA: TGCAGCGTTGAAATCGGGGGCACTGGGGCCAACGTCCTGACTTTC
clone size: -; D gene: -; V gene: TRBV4-1; J gene: TRBJ2-3; CDR3 protein: CASRRVGGTDTQYF; CDR3 DNA: TGCGCCAGCAGACGCGTGGGGGGCACAGATACGCAGTATTTT
clone size: few; D gene: -; V gene: TRBV7-2; J gene: TRBJ2-7; CDR3 protein: CASSLAGAIKIYEQYF; CDR3 DNA: TGTGCCAGCAGCTTAGCGGGGGCCATAAAAATTTACGAGCAGTACTTC
clone size: few; D gene: -; V gene: TRBV29-1; J gene: TRBJ2-2; CDR3 protein: CSVAGEGIGELFF; CDR3 DNA: TGCAGCGTTGCAGGGGAAGGGATCGGGGAGCTGTTTTTT
clone size: many; D gene: TRBD2; V gene: TRBV27; J gene: TRBJ2-1; CDR3 protein: CASSPRRGRSSYNEQFF; CDR3 DNA: TGTGCCAGCAGTCCCCGTCGCGGGAGGAGCTCCTACAATGAGCAGTTCTTC
clone size: many; D gene: -; V gene: TRBV2; J gene: TRBJ1-1; CDR3 protein: CASSATQNTEAFF; CDR3 DNA: TGTGCCAGCAGTGCGACGCAGAACACTGAAGCTTTCTTT
clone size: -; D gene: TRBD1; V gene: TRBV20-1; J gene: TRBJ2-7; CDR3 protein: CSARPPGQGSEQYF; CDR3 DNA: TGCAGTGCTAGACCTCCGGGACAGGGTTCCGAGCAGTACTTC
clone size: many; D gene: -; V gene: TRBV28; J gene: TRBJ2-1; CDR3 protein: CASSLNKGAGPHNEQFF; CDR3 DNA: TGTGCCAGCAGTTTAAATAAGGGAGCGGGCCCTCACAATGAGCAGTTCTTC
clone size: many; D gene: -; V gene: TRBV11-2; J gene: TRBJ1-1; CDR3 protein: CASSLDIRGEAFF; CDR3 DNA: TGTGCCAGCAGCTTAGACATCAGGGGAGAAGCTTTCTTT
clone size: many; D gene: TRBD1; V gene: TRBV12-3/TRBV12-4; J gene: TRBJ2-7; CDR3 protein: CASSPVLGQTYEQYF; CDR3 DNA: TGTGCCAGCAGCCCGGTTTTGGGACAGACCTACGAGCAGTACTTC
clone size: few; D gene: -; V gene: TRBV4-3; J gene: TRBJ1-1; CDR3 protein: CASRGGSTEAFF; CDR3 DNA: TGCGCCAGCCGGGGAGGGAGTACTGAAGCTTTCTTT
clone size: many; D gene: -; V gene: TRBV24-1; J gene: TRBJ2-1; CDR3 protein: CATSDSPLEQFF; CDR3 DNA: TGTGCCACCAGTGATTCCCCCTTAGAGCAGTTCTTC
clone size: many; D gene: TRBD1; V gene: TRBV11-2; J gene: TRBJ2-3; CDR3 protein: CASSLTGSSTDTQYF; CDR3 DNA: TGTGCCAGCAGCTTGACAGGGTCTAGCACAGATACGCAGTATTTT
clone size: many; D gene: -; V gene: TRBV3-1; J gene: TRBJ1-5; CDR3 protein: CASSQGLISNQPQHF; CDR3 DNA: TGTGCCAGCAGCCAGGGGTTGATAAGCAATCAGCCCCAGCATTTT
clone size: many; D gene: -; V gene: TRBV13; J gene: TRBJ1-1; CDR3 protein: CASSRRGITEAFF; CDR3 DNA: TGTGCCAGCAGCCGGCGGGGTATCACTGAAGCTTTCTTT
clone size: many; D gene: -; V gene: TRBV18; J gene: TRBJ1-2; CDR3 protein: CASSPMDGHYGYTF; CDR3 DNA: TGTGCCAGCTCACCAATGGACGGTCACTATGGCTACACCTTC
clone size: -; D gene: TRBD2; V gene: TRBV6-1; J gene: TRBJ2-3; CDR3 protein: CASRRTSGGSSTDTQYF; CDR3 DNA: TGTGCCAGCAGGAGGACTAGCGGGGGGTCTAGCACAGATACGCAGTATTTT
clone size: -; D gene: -; V gene: TRBV29-1; J gene: TRBJ2-1; CDR3 protein: CSAGLPNEQFF; CDR3 DNA: TGCAGCGCCGGGCTGCCTAATGAGCAGTTCTTC
clone size: many; D gene: TRBD1; V gene: TRBV6-1; J gene: TRBJ2-5; CDR3 protein: CASSTRQGWKETQYF; CDR3 DNA: TGTGCCAGCAGTACACGACAGGGTTGGAAAGAGACCCAGTACTTC
clone size: many; D gene: -; V gene: TRBV7-2; J gene: TRBJ2-3; CDR3 protein: CASRRDHSSTDTQYF; CDR3 DNA: TGTGCCAGCAGACGGGACCATTCCAGCACAGATACGCAGTATTTT
clone size: many; D gene: TRBD2; V gene: TRBV5-5; J gene: TRBJ2-7; CDR3 protein: CASSWGLAVREQYF; CDR3 DNA: TGTGCCAGCAGCTGGGGACTAGCGGTCCGGGAGCAGTACTTC
clone size: many; D gene: -; V gene: TRBV6-1; J gene: TRBJ2-3; CDR3 protein: CASSEGPLGSGTDTQYF; CDR3 DNA: TGTGCCAGCAGTGAAGGGCCGTTGGGGTCCGGCACAGATACGCAGTATTTT
clone size: few; D gene: TRBD2; V gene: TRBV5-1; J gene: TRBJ2-3; CDR3 protein: CASGGLAGPTDTQYF; CDR3 DNA: TGCGCCAGCGGGGGACTAGCGGGTCCCACAGATACGCAGTATTTT
clone size: -; D gene: -; V gene: TRBV7-2; J gene: TRBJ2-7; CDR3 protein: CASSLGSSRGYYEQYF; CDR3 DNA: TGTGCCAGCAGCTTAGGATCGTCCAGGGGATACTACGAGCAGTACTTC
clone size: many; D gene: TRBD2; V gene: TRBV12-3/TRBV12-4; J gene: TRBJ2-2; CDR3 protein: CASSFSAGGGTGELFF; CDR3 DNA: TGTGCCAGCAGTTTTTCGGCGGGGGGCGGTACCGGGGAGCTGTTTTTT
clone size: many; D gene: TRBD2; V gene: TRBV12-5; J gene: TRBJ2-7; CDR3 protein: CASGLRVAGGSYEQYF; CDR3 DNA: TGTGCTAGTGGTTTGCGGGTAGCGGGGGGCTCCTACGAGCAGTACTTC
clone size: few; D gene: -; V gene: TRBV24-1; J gene: TRBJ1-4; CDR3 protein: CATSDRRAGSEKLFF; CDR3 DNA: TGTGCCACCAGTGATCGGAGGGCTGGGAGTGAAAAACTGTTTTTT
clone size: many; D gene: TRBD1; V gene: TRBV7-2; J gene: TRBJ2-1; CDR3 protein: CASSLARGLSSYNEQFF; CDR3 DNA: TGTGCCAGCAGCTTAGCGAGGGGGCTGAGCTCCTACAATGAGCAGTTCTTC
clone size: -; D gene: -; V gene: TRBV6-1; J gene: TRBJ1-4; CDR3 protein: CASSEQNFNEKLFF; CDR3 DNA: TGTGCCAGCAGTGAACAGAATTTTAATGAAAAACTGTTTTTT
clone size: many; D gene: -; V gene: TRBV5-4; J gene: TRBJ1-1; CDR3 protein: CASSLIGTEAFF; CDR3 DNA: TGTGCCAGCAGCTTGATTGGCACTGAAGCTTTCTTT
clone size: few; D gene: -; V gene: TRBV18; J gene: TRBJ1-1; CDR3 protein: CASSRVPETGMNTEAFF; CDR3 DNA: TGTGCCAGCTCACGAGTGCCAGAGACAGGAATGAACACTGAAGCTTTCTTT
clone size: many; D gene: TRBD1; V gene: TRBV28; J gene: TRBJ2-1; CDR3 protein: CASSLGGTGGNEQFF; CDR3 DNA: TGTGCCAGCAGTTTAGGCGGGACAGGGGGCAATGAGCAGTTCTTC
clone size: many; D gene: -; V gene: TRBV11-1; J gene: TRBJ1-2; CDR3 protein: CASSLDLRTNYGYTF; CDR3 DNA: TGTGCCAGCAGCTTAGACCTCAGAACCAACTATGGCTACACCTTC
clone size: -; D gene: -; V gene: TRBV12-3/TRBV12-4; J gene: TRBJ1-1; CDR3 protein: CASSLSGQGQAFF; CDR3 DNA: TGTGCCAGCAGTTTATCGGGGCAGGGCCAAGCTTTCTTT
clone size: few; D gene: -; V gene: TRBV24-1; J gene: TRBJ1-5; CDR3 protein: CATSPWAGQPQHF; CDR3 DNA: TGTGCCACCAGTCCGTGGGCCGGGCAGCCCCAGCATTTT
clone size: many; D gene: -; V gene: TRBV6-5; J gene: TRBJ1-2; CDR3 protein: CASSYSEENYGYTF; CDR3 DNA: TGTGCCAGCAGTTACTCGGAGGAAAACTATGGCTACACCTTC
clone size: many; D gene: TRBD1; V gene: TRBV30; J gene: TRBJ2-1; CDR3 protein: CAWRGTGTPNEQFF; CDR3 DNA: TGTGCCTGGAGAGGGACAGGGACGCCCAATGAGCAGTTCTTC
clone size: -; D gene: TRBD2; V gene: TRBV4-3; J gene: TRBJ2-3; CDR3 protein: CASSQDYGASGGLNTQYF; CDR3 DNA: TGCGCCAGCAGCCAAGACTACGGCGCTAGCGGGGGGCTAAATACGCAGTATTTT
clone size: -; D gene: TRBD2; V gene: TRBV28; J gene: TRBJ2-3; CDR3 protein: CASSFPGLARTDTQYF; CDR3 DNA: TGTGCCAGCAGTTTCCCGGGACTAGCTCGGACAGATACGCAGTATTTT
clone size: many; D gene: TRBD1; V gene: TRBV20-1; J gene: TRBJ2-7; CDR3 protein: CSARINRDSYEQYF; CDR3 DNA: TGCAGTGCTAGAATCAACCGGGACAGCTACGAGCAGTACTTC
clone size: few; D gene: TRBD1; V gene: TRBV10-2; J gene: TRBJ2-7; CDR3 protein: CASRQGLAYEQYF; CDR3 DNA: TGCGCCAGCAGACAGGGGTTAGCCTACGAGCAGTACTTC
clone size: -; D gene: -; V gene: TRBV7-7; J gene: TRBJ2-2; CDR3 protein: CAFGSGTGELFF; CDR3 DNA: TGTGCGTTCGGTAGCGGTACCGGGGAGCTGTTTTTT
clone size: -; D gene: -; V gene: TRBV20-1; J gene: TRBJ1-5; CDR3 protein: CSARGFSPWGNQPQHF; CDR3 DNA: TGCAGTGCTAGAGGTTTCAGCCCCTGGGGCAATCAGCCCCAGCATTTT
clone size: many; D gene: TRBD2; V gene: TRBV6-1; J gene: TRBJ2-2; CDR3 protein: CASSGLAGVAGELFF; CDR3 DNA: TGTGCCAGCAGTGGACTAGCGGGAGTTGCCGGGGAGCTGTTTTTT
clone size: few; D gene: -; V gene: TRBV18; J gene: TRBJ2-7; CDR3 protein: CASSPPQGSYYEQYF; CDR3 DNA: TGTGCCAGCTCACCACCGCAGGGGTCGTACTACGAGCAGTACTTC
clone size: -; D gene: -; V gene: TRBV6-5; J gene: TRBJ1-2; CDR3 protein: CASSYGPHYGYTF; CDR3 DNA: TGTGCCAGCAGTTACGGGCCTCACTATGGCTACACCTTC
clone size: many; D gene: -; V gene: TRBV5-5; J gene: TRBJ2-7; CDR3 protein: CASRPDSLVDIDEQYF; CDR3 DNA: TGTGCCAGCAGACCGGACAGCCTCGTGGATATAGACGAGCAGTACTTC
clone size: many; D gene: TRBD2; V gene: TRBV13; J gene: TRBJ2-7; CDR3 protein: CASSLAGESSYEQYF; CDR3 DNA: TGTGCCAGCAGCCTAGCGGGGGAAAGCTCCTACGAGCAGTACTTC
clone size: many; D gene: TRBD2; V gene: TRBV20-1; J gene: TRBJ2-1; CDR3 protein: CSATGEASGYNEQFF; CDR3 DNA: TGCAGTGCAACGGGGGAGGCTAGCGGCTACAATGAGCAGTTCTTC